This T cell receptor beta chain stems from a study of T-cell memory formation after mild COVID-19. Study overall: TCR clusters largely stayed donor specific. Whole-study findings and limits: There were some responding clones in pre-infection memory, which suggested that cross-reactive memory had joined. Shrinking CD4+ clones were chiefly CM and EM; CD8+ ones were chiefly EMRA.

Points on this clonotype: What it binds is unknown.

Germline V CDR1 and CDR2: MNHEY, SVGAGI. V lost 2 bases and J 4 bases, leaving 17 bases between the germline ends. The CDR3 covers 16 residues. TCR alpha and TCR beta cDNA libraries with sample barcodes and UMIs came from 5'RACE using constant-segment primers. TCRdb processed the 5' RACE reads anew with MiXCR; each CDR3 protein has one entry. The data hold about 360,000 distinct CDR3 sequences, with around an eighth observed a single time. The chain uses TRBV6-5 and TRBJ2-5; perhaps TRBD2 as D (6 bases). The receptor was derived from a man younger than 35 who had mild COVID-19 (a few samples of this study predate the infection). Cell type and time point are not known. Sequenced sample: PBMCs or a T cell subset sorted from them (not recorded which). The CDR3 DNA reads TGTGCCAGCAGTTACGGGGAAGAAGCGCGGGGAGAGACCCAGTACTTC. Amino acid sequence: CASSYGEEARGETQYF.